The entry that follows covers one TCR beta chain sequence. No cognate antigen has been identified for it. Qualities for individual bases were not recorded, and no much larger clone is one base off. This sample was included in a study of blood T cell repertoires in COVID-19 (dated by TCRdb to the early 2020s). In terms of the full investigation: Samples from collaborators originated in the United States, Italy and Spain and spanned both the acute and convalescent phases of COVID-19. Where available, HLA class I and class II types were taken from metadata supplied by the sample provider and were not determined by assay-based typing. The repertoires were released in a freely available public database meant as a resource for research on the immune response to SARS-CoV-2. A de-identified subject ID, COVID-19 status, age in years and sex were almost always included in the sample metadata. Subjects who had been exposed to COVID-19, were actively infected with it, or had recovered from it provided the deeply sampled blood TCRbeta repertoires that made up the dataset. The material from the prospective study consisted of cDNA or gDNA derived from T cells, B-cell-depleted T cells, or PBMCs. The samples were drawn from two sources: the first 160 participants of the ongoing ImmuneRACE study, and 950 to 1,500 subjects contributed by 6 global collaborators.

The investigation overall reported the following: How much clinical and demographic metadata was included differed by source and by participant, and the metadata was provided uncurated.

TCRbeta CDR3 regions were amplified from genomic DNA by means of the immunoSEQ Assay, a bias-controlled multiplex PCR. In the source study's methods: Nucleated cell counts per sample were estimated from amplification of reference gene primers within the assay. To quantify the absolute abundance of each unique TCRbeta CDR3 rearrangement, sequence reads were collapsed and filtered. For each sample, productive Simpson clonality was calculated as the square root of Simpson's diversity index across productive rearrangements. TCRdb's version of the immuneACCESS table is confined to in-frame rearrangements and falls short of the full clone set. An unresolved V gene accounts for under half of the shortfall where checked; the remainder is of unknown origin. The DNA was the basis for D and trimming; V, J and clone size are from that table. In all, the sample holds roughly 68,000 clones, and 88% of those were seen once. The ten largest make up approximately 45% of the sample.

The germline V gene (reference sequence) supplies CDR1 MNHEY and CDR2 SMNVEV. Including the terminal cysteine and phenylalanine, the CDR3 comprises 15 residues. The entry retains the CDR3 DNA only, 45 bases that are in frame from base 1. V is shortened by 7 bases, J by 7 bases, and the region joining them spans 22 bases. In Seattle, one collaborating source enrolled patients while the infection was active and tracked those patients longitudinally over the course of disease. Each collaborating institution followed its own protocols to collect whole blood in K2EDTA tubes. For TCRbeta analysis, collaborators shipped samples as frozen whole blood, isolated PBMCs, or DNA extracted from either of those sample types.

Source material: peripheral blood. The chain is encoded by TRBV27 joined to TRBJ1-2; the D segment could be TRBD1, given 6 matching bases. The clonotype was recovered from a woman in her sixties with COVID-19, enrolled during active disease. The CDR3 has the sequence CASKQGLGVLGGYTF. The nucleotide sequence is TGTGCCAGCAAACAGGGCTTGGGAGTCTTGGGTGGCTACACCTTC.